One sample yielded the 27 T cell receptor beta chains listed below, sequenced in a study of cytomegalovirus exposure and HLA in healthy donors. The protocol was immunoSEQ multiplex PCR, while the TCRdb copy is restricted to in-frame clones and leaves out a portion. The table shows around 62,000 clones, with 80% to 90% occurring only once. Specimen: PBMCs. These receptors were taken from a woman between 18 and 30 years old in good health and CMV-seronegative.

The J gene is TRBJ2-5, the V gene TRBV19, with TRBD1 matching over 9 bases. CDR3 size: 13 residues. Losses at the gene ends were 5 bases for V and 5 bases for J; bases not matched to a gene: 3. Germline CDR1 and CDR2: LNHDA and SQIVND (reference sequence). The CDR3 bases are TGTGCCAGTAGTGGAGGACAGGGGGAGACCCAGTACTTC. This translates into CASSGGQGETQYF. The full variable domain, in which reference TRBV19 and TRBJ2-5 provide the parts outside the CDR3, is DGGITQSPKYLFRKEGQNVTLSCEQNLNHDAMYWYRQDPGQGLRLIYYSQIVNDFQKGDIAEGYSVSREKKESFPLTVTSAQKNPTAFYLCASSGGQGETQYFGPGTRLLVL.

The chain couples TRBV11-2 to TRBJ1-2; 7 bases match TRBD1. Germline trimming cut 0 bases from V and 4 bases from J; bases unmatched to any gene: 8. Germline CDR1 reads SGHAT; CDR2 reads FQNNGV. This CDR3 spans 16 amino acids. The CDR3 sequence: CASSLDRTGEGYGYTF. CDR3 nucleotide sequence: TGTGCCAGCAGCTTAGATCGCACAGGGGAAGGCTATGGCTACACCTTC.

The chain links TRBV5-6 to TRBJ2-1; 9 nucleotides align to TRBD2. V trimming: 0 bases; J trimming: 3 bases; junction bases outside the gene matches: 1. CDR3 size: 15 residues. In germline, CDR1 is SGHDT, CDR2 YYEEEE. The CDR3 DNA reads TGTGCCAGCAGCTTGGTGACTAGCGGCTACAATGAGCAGTTCTTC. This sequence encodes CASSLVTSGYNEQFF.

V and J are TRBV19 and TRBJ2-5; TRBD2 matches 7 bases. Germline values: CDR1 LNHDA, CDR2 SQIVND (reference sequence). The CDR3 spans 14 residues. Trimming took 4 bases from V and 2 from J; bases not matched to a gene: 4. As DNA, the CDR3 is TGTGCCAGTAGTAGTCTAGCGGTACAAGAGACCCAGTACTTC. As protein: CASSSLAVQETQYF.

The chain is built from TRBV28 and TRBJ1-1, with 7 bases fitting TRBD1. Germline V gene sequence: CDR1 MDHEN, CDR2 SYDVKM. V was clipped by 6 bases and J by 6 bases; unmatched bases: 16. This CDR3 is built from 16 residues. CDR3 loop: CASSRTGETKVAEAFF. CDR3 DNA sequence: TGTGCCAGCAGCAGAACAGGGGAGACAAAAGTCGCTGAAGCTTTCTTT.

The chain recombines TRBV9 with TRBJ1-2, with D possibly TRBD1 on 5 matching bases. The V end was cut by 2 bases, the J end by 2 bases, with 16 bases between. The CDR3 spans 16 residues. CDR1 SGDLS and CDR2 YYNGEE come from the germline V gene. The CDR3 DNA reads as TGTGCCAGCAGCGTGCTTCCGGGGGAATCCAACTATGGCTACACCTTC. Translated: CASSVLPGESNYGYTF.

This chain uses TRBV7-6 with TRBJ1-4; 7 bases fit TRBD1. Germline loops: CDR1 SGHVS, CDR2 FNYEAQ. The ends lost 5 bases at V and 0 bases at J; junction bases unmatched: 9. The CDR3 totals 17 residues. The CDR3 bases are TGTGCCAGCAGCCGTACAGGGGCGAGATCAACTAATGAAAAACTGTTTTTT. Amino acids: CASSRTGARSTNEKLFF.

The chain uses TRBV18 and TRBJ2-2, with 9 bases lining up with TRBD1. From germline, CDR1 is KGHSH and CDR2 LQKENI. Trimming cost V 3 bases and J 5 bases; bases outside gene matches: 4. The CDR3 loop spans 15 amino acids. The DNA of the CDR3 is TGTGCCAGCTCACCGGGACAGGGAAAAACCGGGGAGCTGTTTTTT. It is translated as CASSPGQGKTGELFF.

V and J are TRBV11-2 and TRBJ1-2; 8 bases map to TRBD1. This CDR3 is 14 amino acids long. CDR1 and CDR2 (germline): SGHAT, FQNNGV. V dropped 5 bases and J dropped 9; count of bases not matched to a gene: 11. The CDR3, as DNA: TGTGCCAGCAGCACCAGCCCCGACAGGGGAAGCTACACCTTC. This sequence encodes CASSTSPDRGSYTF.

The CDR3 DNA reads TGTGCCAGTCAGGGAACGGTTGGAAACACCATATATTTT. Amino acid sequence: CASQGTVGNTIYF. V gene TRBV19 combines with J gene TRBJ1-3, with D tentatively TRBD1 (5 bases). The CDR3 totals 13 residues. V shed 8 bases and J shed 3 bases, with 11 bases lying between them. Germline V lookup: CDR1 LNHDA, CDR2 SQIVND (reference sequence).

The chain joins TRBV27 to TRBJ2-1; weak D call: TRBD1 (6 bases). CDR1 and CDR2 from the germline V gene are MNHEY and SMNVEV (reference sequence). The CDR3 has 14 residues. V lost 2 bases and J 5 bases, leaving 10 bases between the germline ends. Here the CDR3 reads CASSLLGADNEQFF. DNA of the CDR3: TGTGCCAGCAGTTTACTGGGGGCAGACAATGAGCAGTTCTTC.

The chain joins TRBV7-9 to TRBJ2-3; no firm D call. The CDR3 totals 14 residues. Trimming stripped 3 bases from V and 2 bases from J, with 9 bases between. Germline CDR1 SEHNR, CDR2 FQNEAQ (reference sequence). The CDR3: CASSFVAPTDTQYF. The CDR3 bases are TGTGCCAGCAGCTTTGTGGCACCCACAGATACGCAGTATTTT.

V is TRBV7-2 and J is TRBJ2-3; 11 bases map to TRBD2. The CDR3 is 17 amino acids. The V and J ends lost 1 base and 1 base, in that order; junction bases with no gene match: 4. The germline V gene has CDR1 SGHTA and CDR2 FQGNSA. The CDR3, as DNA: TGTGCCAGCAGCTTAGGGGCGGGACTAGCGGGCACAGATACGCAGTATTTT. It translates to CASSLGAGLAGTDTQYF.

This rearrangement joins TRBV7-2 to TRBJ2-1; 9 bases line up with TRBD2. The CDR3 covers 16 residues. Trimming at V came to 6 bases and at J to 4 bases, leaving 10 bases not matched to a gene. Germline CDR1 is SGHTA and CDR2 is FQGNSA. The DNA of the CDR3 is TGTGCCAGCAGTCAAATTAGCGGGGGCGGATACAATGAGCAGTTCTTC. This gives the protein CASSQISGGGYNEQFF.

The V and J genes are TRBV5-1 and TRBJ2-5; 8 bases are a match to TRBD1. Germline-derived CDR1 and CDR2 are SGHRS and YFSETQ. J was trimmed by 4 bases and V by 3 bases; bases with no gene match: 5. This CDR3 has 14 residues. CDR3 protein: CASSSSQGAETQYF. The CDR3 nucleotides read TGCGCCAGCAGCTCCTCCCAGGGGGCAGAGACCCAGTACTTC.

CDR3 DNA sequence: TGCGCCAGCAGCGGGGGGACAGGGGGAGTTGGCTACACCTTC. Amino acids: CASSGGTGGVGYTF. V gene TRBV5-1 combines with J gene TRBJ1-2, with 11 positions matching TRBD1. Looked up from germline, CDR1 is SGHRS and CDR2 is YFSETQ. CDR3 length equals 14 residues. With 4 bases clipped from V and 7 bases from J, the junction kept 6 bases outside the gene matches.

The J gene is TRBJ2-7, the V gene TRBV6-1, with TRBD1 as a possible D gene (6 bases). With 2 bases removed from V and 4 bases from J, the gap between germline ends came to 9 bases. Per the germline V gene, CDR1 is MNHNS and CDR2 is SASEGT. The CDR3 is made up of 13 amino acids. DNA for the CDR3: TGTGCCAGCAGTGAACACAGGGAGTACGAGCAGTACTTC. This translates into CASSEHREYEQYF.

This clone showed up just a few times. This chain uses TRBV10-1 with TRBJ2-1, with 10 bases matching TRBD2. Germline CDR1 and CDR2: WNHNN and SYGVQD (reference sequence). The CDR3 length is 16 residues. After removal of 5 bases from V and 6 bases from J, the junction contained 10 bases not matched to a gene. Written as DNA, the CDR3 is TGCGCCAGCAGTCCCCTAGCGGGAGCGTTTGTCAATGAGCAGTTCTTC. It codes for CASSPLAGAFVNEQFF.

The V gene is TRBV7-9, the J gene TRBJ2-5; tentatively, D is TRBD2 (6 bases). V lost 5 bases to trimming and J lost 2 bases, with 18 bases between them. Germline V gene lookup returns CDR1 SEHNR and CDR2 FQNEAQ (reference sequence). CDR3 size: 16 residues. CDR3 nucleotides: TGTGCCAGCAGCATACCCGGGACTCAGACACAAGAGACCCAGTACTTC. It translates to CASSIPGTQTQETQYF.

The V gene is TRBV5-1, the J gene TRBJ2-1; 10 nucleotides agree with TRBD1. Trimming removed 2 bases from V and 10 bases from J; junction bases left unmatched: 9. Germline V gives CDR1 SGHRS, CDR2 YFSETQ. The CDR3 runs to 15 residues. The CDR3 loop is CASSFGTGVMGEQFF. CDR3 coding DNA: TGCGCCAGCAGCTTTGGGACAGGGGTAATGGGGGAGCAGTTCTTC.

The chain is built from TRBV5-6 and TRBJ2-3, with 9 bases aligning to TRBD1. The CDR3 length is 16 residues. CDR1 is SGHDT and CDR2 is YYEEEE in the germline V gene. V lost 3 bases, J lost 0 bases, and 5 bases stayed unmatched. The CDR3 DNA reads TGTGCCAGCAGCTCACTGGACAGGGGTAGCACAGATACGCAGTATTTT. Translation: CASSSLDRGSTDTQYF. Looking up the rest from reference TRBV5-6 and TRBJ2-3 gives the full variable domain: DAGVTQSPTHLIKTRGQQVTLRCSPKSGHDTVSWYQQALGQGPQFIFQYYEEEERQRGNFPDRFSGHQFPNYSSELNVNALLLGDSALYLCASSSLDRGSTDTQYFGPGTRLTVL.

The CDR3 DNA is TGTGCCAGCAGTGGACAGCAAAATTCACCCCTCCACTTT. Translation: CASSGQQNSPLHF. The V gene is TRBV2, the J gene TRBJ1-6, with a possible D match to TRBD1 (5 bases). Per the germline V gene, CDR1 is SNHLY and CDR2 is FYNNEI. CDR3 length: 13 residues. With 4 bases removed from V and 7 bases from J, the gap between germline ends came to 8 bases.

The chain carries TRBV5-1 and TRBJ2-5; a weak D match, TRBD2 (5 bases). From germline, CDR1 is SGHRS and CDR2 YFSETQ. Trimming took off 0 bases at V and 4 bases at J, with 13 bases between the two ends. CDR3 length: 15 residues. As DNA, the CDR3 is TGCGCCAGCAGCTTGGGTCACGGTCGGGGAGAGACCCAGTACTTC. Translating gives CASSLGHGRGETQYF.

This clone turned up a few times. This sequence joins TRBV25-1 and TRBJ2-2, with D perhaps TRBD1 (5 bases). Germline assignment: CDR1 MGHDK and CDR2 SYGVNS. The CDR3 covers 16 residues. V lost 2 bases to trimming and J lost 6 bases, with 16 bases between them. Here the CDR3 DNA reads TGTGCCAGCAGTGAAGGTGAACAGGATGGTTCCGGGGAGCTGTTTTTT. Its translation is CASSEGEQDGSGELFF.

The chain has TRBV28 and TRBJ1-2; D remains unclear. Germline V gene data show CDR1 as MDHEN and CDR2 as SYDVKM. Trimming took off 3 bases at V and 6 bases at J, with 8 bases between the two ends. The CDR3 sequence is 12 residues long. The chain's CDR3 is CASSLWPDGYTF. The DNA for the CDR3 is TGTGCCAGCAGTTTGTGGCCTGATGGCTACACCTTC.

The chain combines TRBV12-5 with TRBJ1-5; 9 bases fit TRBD1. The length of the CDR3 is 18 residues. Germline-derived CDR1 and CDR2 are LGHNT and FRNRAP. J was trimmed by 2 bases and V by 0 bases; bases with no gene match: 8. This chain's CDR3 is CASGLVPTGGFGNQPQHF. Written as DNA, the CDR3 is TGTGCTAGTGGTTTGGTTCCGACAGGGGGGTTTGGCAATCAGCCCCAGCATTTT.

This rearrangement joins TRBV19 to TRBJ2-3; TRBD2 might be the D (5 bases). The V end was cut by 8 bases, the J end by 0 bases, with 6 bases between. Germline assignment: CDR1 LNHDA and CDR2 SQIVND (reference sequence). The CDR3 has 12 residues. CDR3 DNA sequence: TGTGCCAGTCGGACTAGCACAGATACGCAGTATTTT. Protein sequence: CASRTSTDTQYF.